The 20 T cell receptor beta chains below all came from one sample that was sequenced in a study of cytomegalovirus exposure and HLA in healthy donors. The study ran its PCR with 60 Vbeta and 13 Jbeta primers. Repertoires were generated with immunoSEQ multiplex PCR, while TCRdb's copy carries only in-frame clones and drops some. Of roughly 180,000 clones listed, around 80% were seen once; the top ten hold under 5%. The sample taken for sequencing was PBMCs. These receptors originate from a woman aged 50 to 60 in good health and CMV-seropositive.

The chain carries TRBV6-4 and TRBJ2-1; perhaps TRBD2 as D (6 bases). Trimming left V 6 bases short and J 8 bases short, with 14 bases between. CDR1 is MRHNA and CDR2 is SNTAGT in the germline V gene. The CDR3 runs 13 residues. For the CDR3, the DNA is TGTGCCAGCAGCCTGACTAGTACAGATGAGCAGTTCTTC. It encodes CASSLTSTDEQFF.

The genes are TRBV19 and TRBJ2-5; 7 bases line up with TRBD2. Germline V gene data show CDR1 as LNHDA and CDR2 as SQIVND (reference sequence). Trimming cost V 7 bases and J 4 bases; bases outside gene matches: 9. The CDR3 length is 14 residues. The CDR3 bases are TGTGCCAGTACCCCGGGCGGGAGAGGAGAGACCCAGTACTTC. Its translation: CASTPGGRGETQYF.

The chain links TRBV28 to TRBJ1-2; tentative D call: TRBD1 (6 bases). The germline V gene has CDR1 MDHEN and CDR2 SYDVKM. V was pared by 7 bases and J by 1 base, with 19 bases between. The CDR3 has 16 amino acids. The CDR3, as DNA: TGTGCCAGCACCCCGGGGGGGACATCTAGTAACTATGGCTACACCTTC. Translating it yields CASTPGGTSSNYGYTF.

To note about this clone: Different DNA sequences within this sample yield the same CDR3. This chain connects TRBV5-1 to TRBJ1-1; no firm D call. V was cut by 4 bases and J by 3 bases, with 10 bases left in between. Germline V lookup: CDR1 SGHRS, CDR2 YFSETQ. This CDR3 contains 13 residues. Here the CDR3 DNA reads TGCGCCAGCAGCCTGGACCCGGACACTGAAGCTTTCTTT. Its protein product is CASSLDPDTEAFF.

The V and J genes are TRBV11-1 and TRBJ2-7, with no clear D. This CDR3 region has 12 residues. Trimming cost V 3 bases and J 2 bases, with 5 bases left between them. Germline lookup yields CDR1 SGHAT and CDR2 FQDESV (reference sequence). The CDR3 here is CASSFGPYEQYF. The CDR3 bases are TGTGCCAGCAGCTTTGGCCCCTACGAGCAGTACTTC.

V and J are TRBV28 and TRBJ1-2, with TRBD1 matching over 11 bases. Germline values: CDR1 MDHEN, CDR2 SYDVKM. CDR3 length: 16 amino acids. V gave up 6 bases and J gave up 8 bases; unmatched junction bases: 14. As DNA, the CDR3 is TGTGCCAGCAGCCAGGTGGACAGGGGGCATTTGGGGGGCTACACCTTC. It specifies CASSQVDRGHLGGYTF.

This clone was recorded a few times. The V and J genes are TRBV4-2 and TRBJ1-5, with a weak D call TRBD1 (6 bases). V was cut by 2 bases and J by 0 bases, with 14 bases left in between. Germline loops: CDR1 LGHNA, CDR2 YNFKEQ. The length of the CDR3 is 17 residues. The CDR3 spells CASSQLTDSNSNQPQHF. DNA for the CDR3: TGTGCCAGCAGCCAACTGACGGACAGCAATAGCAATCAGCCCCAGCATTTT.

CDR3 sequence (DNA): TGTGCCAGCAGTGGAGGCGGGAGGGCCCTCGGGGAGACCCAGTACTTC. This sequence encodes CASSGGGRALGETQYF. This chain connects TRBV2 to TRBJ2-5; TRBD2 agrees at 9 bases. The CDR3 extends over 16 amino acids. The V segment lost 4 bases and the J segment 5 bases; nucleotides outside the gene matches: 11. Germline lookup yields CDR1 SNHLY and CDR2 FYNNEI.

Only a few counts were recorded for this clone. The J gene is TRBJ2-7, the V gene TRBV7-9; D gene uncertain. The V end lost 2 bases, the J end lost 6 bases, and 14 bases lay between the germline ends. The CDR3 is 14 amino acids. The germline CDR1 and CDR2 sequences are SEHNR and FQNEAQ (reference sequence). The CDR3 loop reads CASSLSLSPREQYF. The CDR3 DNA reads TGTGCCAGCAGCTTATCCCTGTCTCCCCGCGAGCAGTACTTC. The variable domain in full, with the rest retrieved from reference TRBV7-9 and TRBJ2-7, is DTGVSQNPRHKITKRGQNVTFRCDPISEHNRLYWYRQTLGQGPEFLTYFQNEAQLEKSRLLSDRFSAERPKGSFSTLEIQRTEQGDSAMYLCASSLSLSPREQYFGPGTRLTVT.

The chain couples TRBV11-2 to TRBJ2-7, with TRBD2 matching over 9 bases. The germline V gene has CDR1 SGHAT and CDR2 FQNNGV. The V gene end was trimmed by 0 bases and the J gene end by 2 bases; junction bases not matched to a gene: 2. The CDR3 length is 15 residues. CDR3 sequence reads: CASSLDPSGAYEQYF. Written as DNA, the CDR3 is TGTGCCAGCAGCTTAGATCCTAGCGGGGCCTACGAGCAGTACTTC.

The chain couples TRBV28 to TRBJ1-2; D perhaps matches TRBD1 (5 bases). The CDR3 spans 15 residues. Germline V gene sequence: CDR1 MDHEN, CDR2 SYDVKM. Trimming removed 4 bases from V and 1 base from J, with 13 bases in between. CDR3 nucleotide sequence: TGTGCCAGCAGTTGGATCGGGGGAAATAACTATGGCTACACCTTC. This translates into CASSWIGGNNYGYTF.

V and J are TRBV9 and TRBJ1-4; 8 positions agree with TRBD1. Germline V CDR1 and CDR2: SGDLS, YYNGEE. CDR3 length: 16 residues. With V trimmed by 4 bases and J by 3 bases, 8 bases remained unmatched. The CDR3 region is CASSYGQGAPNEKLFF. CDR3 DNA: TGTGCCAGCAGCTACGGGCAGGGGGCCCCTAATGAAAAACTGTTTTTT.

The chain joins TRBV28 to TRBJ1-2, with a weak D call TRBD1 (5 bases). Germline V gene lookup returns CDR1 MDHEN and CDR2 SYDVKM. CDR3 length: 13 residues. Trimming shortened V by 5 bases and J by 4 bases, and 11 bases separated the two germline ends. CDR3 nucleotides: TGTGCCAGCAGTCCCATGGGGGGCTATGGCTACACCTTC. The encoded protein is CASSPMGGYGYTF.

J is TRBJ2-2 and V is TRBV7-3, with D hard to call. From germline, CDR1 is SGHTA and CDR2 FQGTGA. The germline V and J ends were trimmed by 5 bases and 3 bases, with 7 bases remaining between them. This CDR3 has 13 residues. The DNA for the CDR3 is TGTGCCAGCAGCCCCCAGGACACCGGGGAGCTGTTTTTT. This codes for CASSPQDTGELFF. Based on the CDR3 plus reference TRBV7-3 and TRBJ2-2, the full variable domain is GAGVSQTPSNKVTEKGKYVELRCDPISGHTALYWYRQSLGQGPEFLIYFQGTGAADDSGLPNDRFFAVRPEGSVSTLKIQRTERGDSAVYLCASSPQDTGELFFGEGSRLTVL.

This rearrangement joins TRBV29-1 to TRBJ2-2, with 7 bases aligning to TRBD1. CDR1 SQVTM and CDR2 ANQGSEA come from the germline V gene. This CDR3 has 15 residues. Trimming took 6 bases from V and 4 from J; bases not matched to a gene: 11. CDR3: CSVRGTVGSTGELFF. The DNA of the CDR3 is TGCAGCGTGAGGGGGACAGTTGGGAGCACCGGGGAGCTGTTTTTT.

This chain joins TRBV7-2 and TRBJ1-4; a weak D match, TRBD1 (5 bases). Trimming took 3 bases from V and 8 from J, leaving 16 bases between them. CDR3 size: 15 residues. Per germline, CDR1 SGHTA and CDR2 FQGNSA. DNA for the CDR3: TGTGCCAGCAGCTTGATGACAAGGGGCCAGGAAAAACTGTTTTTT. Translation gives CASSLMTRGQEKLFF.

The chain combines TRBV10-3 with TRBJ2-5; 7 bases match TRBD1. Germline-derived CDR1 and CDR2 are ENHRY and SYGVKD. Trimming took 0 bases from V and 5 from J; bases not matched to a gene: 9. This CDR3 has 16 residues. CDR3 amino acids: CAISESRKGAGETQYF. The DNA for the CDR3 is TGTGCCATCAGTGAGTCTCGTAAGGGGGCCGGGGAGACCCAGTACTTC.

This clone was seen a few times. This sequence joins TRBV19 and TRBJ2-1; tentative D call: TRBD2 (6 bases). Germline loops: CDR1 LNHDA, CDR2 SQIVND (reference sequence). This CDR3 spans 11 amino acids. The V end was cut by 9 bases, the J end by 10 bases, with 13 bases between. As DNA, the CDR3 is TGTGCCAGCCGGGACCTAGCGGAGCAGTTCTTC. This codes for CASRDLAEQFF.

CDR3 loop: CASSISGAGSSGNTIYF. The CDR3 DNA follows: TGTGCCAGTAGTATTTCTGGTGCCGGTAGCTCTGGAAACACCATATATTTT. V gene TRBV19 combines with J gene TRBJ1-3, with no clear D. Trimming removed 3 bases at V and 0 bases at J, with 15 bases between. CDR1 is LNHDA, CDR2 SQIVND, per germline (reference sequence). CDR3 length: 17 amino acids.

This chain uses TRBV7-2 with TRBJ2-2; D unclear. The CDR3 length is 14 residues. The germline gives CDR1 SGHTA, CDR2 FQGNSA. Trimming took 6 bases from V and 1 from J, leaving 9 bases between them. The CDR3 sequence: CASSRDLNTGELFF. The CDR3 DNA reads as TGTGCCAGCAGTCGCGACTTGAACACCGGGGAGCTGTTTTTT.